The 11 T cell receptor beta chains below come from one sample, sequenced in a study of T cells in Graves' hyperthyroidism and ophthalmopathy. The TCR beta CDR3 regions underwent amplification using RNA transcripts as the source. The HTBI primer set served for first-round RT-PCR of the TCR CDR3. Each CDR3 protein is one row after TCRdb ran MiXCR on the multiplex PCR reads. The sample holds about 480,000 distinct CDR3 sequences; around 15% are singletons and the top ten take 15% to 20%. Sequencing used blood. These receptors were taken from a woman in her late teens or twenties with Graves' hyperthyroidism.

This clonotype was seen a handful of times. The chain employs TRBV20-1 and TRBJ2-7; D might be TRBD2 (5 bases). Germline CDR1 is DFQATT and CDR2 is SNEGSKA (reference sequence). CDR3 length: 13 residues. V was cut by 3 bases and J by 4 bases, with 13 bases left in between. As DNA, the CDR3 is TGCAGTGCTAGCTCCGCACCGGGATACGAGCAGTACGTC. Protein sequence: CSASSAPGYEQYV.

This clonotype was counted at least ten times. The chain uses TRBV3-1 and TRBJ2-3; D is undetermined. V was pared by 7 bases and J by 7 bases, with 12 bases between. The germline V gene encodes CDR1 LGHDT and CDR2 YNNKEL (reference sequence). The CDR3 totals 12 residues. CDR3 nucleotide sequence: TGTGCCAGCATGCCGCTTGAGCATACGCAGTATTTT. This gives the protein CASMPLEHTQYF.

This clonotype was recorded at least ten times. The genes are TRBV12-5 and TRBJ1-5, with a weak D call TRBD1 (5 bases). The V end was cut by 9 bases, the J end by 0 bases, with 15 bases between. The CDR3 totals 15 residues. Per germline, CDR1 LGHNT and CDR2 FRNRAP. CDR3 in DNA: TGTGCTAGCGGGGGGGTGGGGTCTAGCAATCAGCCCCAGCATTTT. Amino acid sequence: CASGGVGSSNQPQHF.

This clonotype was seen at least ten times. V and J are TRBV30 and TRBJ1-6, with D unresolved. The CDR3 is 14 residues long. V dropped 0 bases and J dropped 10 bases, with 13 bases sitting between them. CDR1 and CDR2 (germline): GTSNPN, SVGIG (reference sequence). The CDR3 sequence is CAWSVPTSRSPLHF. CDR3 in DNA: TGTGCCTGGAGTGTCCCGACATCAAGGTCACCCCTCCACTTT.

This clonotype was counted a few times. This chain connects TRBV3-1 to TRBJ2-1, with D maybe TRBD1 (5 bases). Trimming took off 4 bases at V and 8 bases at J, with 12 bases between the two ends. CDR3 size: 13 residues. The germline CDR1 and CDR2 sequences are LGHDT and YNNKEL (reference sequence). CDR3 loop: CASSPGHGDEQFF. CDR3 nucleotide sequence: TGTGCCAGCAGCCCCGGACATGGGGATGAGCAGTTCTTC.

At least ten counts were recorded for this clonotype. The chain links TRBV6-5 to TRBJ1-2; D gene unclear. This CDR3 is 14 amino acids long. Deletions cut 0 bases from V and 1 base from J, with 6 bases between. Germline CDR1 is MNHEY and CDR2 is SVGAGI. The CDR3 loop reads CASSYSTINYGYTF. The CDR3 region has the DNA TGTGCCAGCAGTTACTCGACAATTAACTATGGCTACACCTTC.

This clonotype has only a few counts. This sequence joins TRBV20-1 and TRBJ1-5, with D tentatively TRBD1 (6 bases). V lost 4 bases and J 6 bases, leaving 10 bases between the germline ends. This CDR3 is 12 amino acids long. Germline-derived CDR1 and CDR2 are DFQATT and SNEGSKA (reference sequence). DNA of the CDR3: TGCAGTGCTAAACAGGGAGGTCAGCCCCAGCATTTT. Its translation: CSAKQGGQPQHF.

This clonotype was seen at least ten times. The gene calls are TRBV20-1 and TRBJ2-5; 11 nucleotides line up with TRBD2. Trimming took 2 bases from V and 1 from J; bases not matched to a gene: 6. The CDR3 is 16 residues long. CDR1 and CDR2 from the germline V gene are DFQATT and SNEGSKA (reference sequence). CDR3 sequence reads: CSARSGTSGLQETQYF. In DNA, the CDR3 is TGCAGTGCTAGATCCGGGACTAGCGGCCTCCAAGAGACCCAGTACTTC.

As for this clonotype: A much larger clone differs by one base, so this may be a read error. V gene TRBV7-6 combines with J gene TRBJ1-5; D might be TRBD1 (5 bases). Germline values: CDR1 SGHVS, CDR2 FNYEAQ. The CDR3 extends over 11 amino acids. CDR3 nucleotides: TGTGCCAGCAGCGCCGGGGGACCCCTGCATTTT. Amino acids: CASSAGGPLHF.

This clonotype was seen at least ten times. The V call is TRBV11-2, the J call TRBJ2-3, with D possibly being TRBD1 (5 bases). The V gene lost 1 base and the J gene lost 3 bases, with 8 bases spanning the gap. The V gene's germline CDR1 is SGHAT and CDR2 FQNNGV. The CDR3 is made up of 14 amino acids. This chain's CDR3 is CASSLAQGTDTQYF. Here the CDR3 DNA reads TGTGCCAGCAGCTTAGCTCAGGGAACAGATACGCAGTATTTT.

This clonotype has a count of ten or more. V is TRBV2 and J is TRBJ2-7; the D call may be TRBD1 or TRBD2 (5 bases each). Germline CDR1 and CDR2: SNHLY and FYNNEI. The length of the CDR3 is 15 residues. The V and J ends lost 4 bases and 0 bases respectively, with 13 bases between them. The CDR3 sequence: CASSGGMASSYEQYV. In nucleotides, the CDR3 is TGTGCCAGCAGTGGGGGGATGGCTAGCTCCTACGAGCAGTACGTC.